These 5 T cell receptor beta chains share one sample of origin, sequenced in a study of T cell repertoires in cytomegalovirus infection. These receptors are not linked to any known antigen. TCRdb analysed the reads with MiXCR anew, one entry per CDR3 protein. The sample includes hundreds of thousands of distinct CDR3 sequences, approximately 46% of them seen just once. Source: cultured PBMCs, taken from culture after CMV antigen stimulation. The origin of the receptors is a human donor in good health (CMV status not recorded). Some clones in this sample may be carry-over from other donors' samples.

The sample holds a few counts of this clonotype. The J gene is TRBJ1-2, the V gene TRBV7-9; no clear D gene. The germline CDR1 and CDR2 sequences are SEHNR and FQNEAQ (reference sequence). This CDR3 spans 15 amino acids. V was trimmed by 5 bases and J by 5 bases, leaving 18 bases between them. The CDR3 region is CASSNTLVLSYGYTF. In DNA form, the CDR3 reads TGTGCCAGCAGCAATACTCTGGTACTGTCTTATGGCTACACCTTC.

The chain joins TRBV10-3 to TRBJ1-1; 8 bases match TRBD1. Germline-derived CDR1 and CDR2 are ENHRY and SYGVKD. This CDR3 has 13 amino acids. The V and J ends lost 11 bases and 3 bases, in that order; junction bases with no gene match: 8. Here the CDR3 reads CASCLDRDTEAFF. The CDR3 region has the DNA TGTGCCTCTTGTTTGGACAGGGACACTGAAGCTTTCTTT.

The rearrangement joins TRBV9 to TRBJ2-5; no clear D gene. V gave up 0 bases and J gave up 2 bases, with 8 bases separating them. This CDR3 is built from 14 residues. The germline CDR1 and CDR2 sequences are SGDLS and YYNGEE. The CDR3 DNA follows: TGTGCCAGCAGCGTAGGACACATTCAAGAGACCCAGTACTTC. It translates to CASSVGHIQETQYF.

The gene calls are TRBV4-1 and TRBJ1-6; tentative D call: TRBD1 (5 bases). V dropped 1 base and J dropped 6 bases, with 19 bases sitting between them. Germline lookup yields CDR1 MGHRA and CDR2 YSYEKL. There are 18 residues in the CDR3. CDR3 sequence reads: CASSQVVRGAYSNSPLHF. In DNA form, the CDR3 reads TGCGCCAGCAGCCAAGTCGTGAGGGGCGCATATAGTAATTCACCCCTCCACTTT.

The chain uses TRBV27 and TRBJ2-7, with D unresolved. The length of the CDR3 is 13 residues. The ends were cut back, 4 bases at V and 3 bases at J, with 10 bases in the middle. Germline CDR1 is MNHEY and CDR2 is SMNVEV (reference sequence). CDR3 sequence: CASSSNPLYEQYF. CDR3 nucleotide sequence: TGTGCCAGCAGTTCCAACCCTCTCTACGAGCAGTACTTC.